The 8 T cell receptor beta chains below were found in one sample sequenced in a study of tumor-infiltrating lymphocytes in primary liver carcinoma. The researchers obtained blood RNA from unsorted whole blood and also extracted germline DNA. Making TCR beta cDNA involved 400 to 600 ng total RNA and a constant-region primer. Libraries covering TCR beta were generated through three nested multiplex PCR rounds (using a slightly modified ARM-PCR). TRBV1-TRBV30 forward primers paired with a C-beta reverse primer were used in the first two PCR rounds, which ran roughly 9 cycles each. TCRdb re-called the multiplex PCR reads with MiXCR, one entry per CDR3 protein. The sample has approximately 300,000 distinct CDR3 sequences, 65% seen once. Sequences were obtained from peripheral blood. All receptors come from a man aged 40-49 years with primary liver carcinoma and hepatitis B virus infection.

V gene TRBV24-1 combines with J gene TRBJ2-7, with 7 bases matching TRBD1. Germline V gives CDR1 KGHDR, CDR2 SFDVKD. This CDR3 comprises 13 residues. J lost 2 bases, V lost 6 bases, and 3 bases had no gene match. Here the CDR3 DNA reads TGTGCCACCAGTCCCGGGACAGCCTACGAGCAGTACTTC. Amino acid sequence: CATSPGTAYEQYF.

CDR3 in amino acids: CASRYRGFPVLGGLGEQYF. In DNA, the CDR3 is TGTGCCAGCAGGTACAGGGGGTTCCCGGTTTTAGGAGGTTTGGGGGAGCAGTACTTC. The V gene is TRBV28, the J gene TRBJ2-7; TRBD1 matches 8 bases. Germline CDR1 reads MDHEN; CDR2 reads SYDVKM. The V segment lost 6 bases and the J segment 7 bases; nucleotides outside the gene matches: 26. The CDR3 has 19 residues.

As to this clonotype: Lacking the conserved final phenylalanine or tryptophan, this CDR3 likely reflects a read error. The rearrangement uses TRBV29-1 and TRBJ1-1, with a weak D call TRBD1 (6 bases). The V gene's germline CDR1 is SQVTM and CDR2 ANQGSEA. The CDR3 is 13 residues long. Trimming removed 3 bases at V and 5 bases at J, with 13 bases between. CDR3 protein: CSVDGGGGTEAFL. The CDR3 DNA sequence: TGCAGCGTTGATGGAGGGGGTGGAACTGAAGCTTTCCTT.

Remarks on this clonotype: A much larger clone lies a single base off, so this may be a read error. In nucleotides, the CDR3 is TGTGCCAGCAGTGAAGCGCTTTACCAGGGGACCTACGAGCAGTACTTC. It encodes CASSEALYQGTYEQYF. The V gene is TRBV6-1, the J gene TRBJ2-7; TRBD1 might be the D (6 bases). The CDR3 is 16 residues long. Germline V gene lookup returns CDR1 MNHNS and CDR2 SASEGT. V was cut by 0 bases and J by 2 bases, with 14 bases left in between.

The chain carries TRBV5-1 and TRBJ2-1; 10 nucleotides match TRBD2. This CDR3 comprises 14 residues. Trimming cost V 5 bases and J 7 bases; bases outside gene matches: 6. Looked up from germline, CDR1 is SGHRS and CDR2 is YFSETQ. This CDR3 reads CASSSSGRGNEQFF. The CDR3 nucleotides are TGCGCCAGCAGTTCAAGCGGGAGGGGGAATGAGCAGTTCTTC.

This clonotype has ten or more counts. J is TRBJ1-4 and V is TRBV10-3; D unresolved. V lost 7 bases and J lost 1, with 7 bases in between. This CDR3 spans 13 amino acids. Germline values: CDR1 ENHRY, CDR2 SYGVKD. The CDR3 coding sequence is TGTGCCATCAAGAGCGGAACTAATGAAAAACTGTTTTTT. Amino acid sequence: CAIKSGTNEKLFF.

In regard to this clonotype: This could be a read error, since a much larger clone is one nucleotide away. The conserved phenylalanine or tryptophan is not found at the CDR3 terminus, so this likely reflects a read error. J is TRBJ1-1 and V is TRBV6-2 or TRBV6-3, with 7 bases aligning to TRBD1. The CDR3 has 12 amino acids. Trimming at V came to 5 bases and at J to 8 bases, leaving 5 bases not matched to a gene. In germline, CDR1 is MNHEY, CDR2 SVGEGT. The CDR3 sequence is CASSPLTGEAFS. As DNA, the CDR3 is TGTGCCAGCAGTCCGCTGACAGGGGAAGCTTTCTCT.

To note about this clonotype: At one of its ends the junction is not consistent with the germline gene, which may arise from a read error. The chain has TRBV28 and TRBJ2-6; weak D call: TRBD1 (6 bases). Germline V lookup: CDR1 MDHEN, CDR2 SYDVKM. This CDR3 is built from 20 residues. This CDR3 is CASRPYGDYDRSSGANVPTF. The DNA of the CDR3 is TGTGCCAGCAGGCCATATGGCGACTACGACAGGAGTTCTGGGGCCAACGTCCCGACTTTC.